The entry below describes one T cell receptor (beta chain). Its antigen remains unidentified. As encoded in the germline V gene (reference sequence), CDR1 is LNHDA while CDR2 is SQIVND. Counted from cysteine to phenylalanine, this CDR3 has 14 amino acids. Only the protein sequence is given. For each CD8+ T cell subset, flow sorting was done in triplicate, and a few hundred thousand cells per subset went directly into RLT lysis buffer. Naive CD8+ T cells were defined stringently as CD45RO-CCR7+CD27+CD95- to exclude memory contaminants. Peripheral blood mononuclear cells were isolated from buffy coats by standard density gradient centrifugation. A FACSAria III was used to flow-sort naive CD8+ T cells into CXCR3-negative and CXCR3-positive populations. Total RNA was extracted from sorted cells using an RNeasy Mini Kit. This specimen comes from a study of CXCR3-negative and CXCR3-positive naive CD8 T cells (dated 2019 in TCRdb). For the study in its entirety: In total, some 130 million TRB reads were obtained, corresponding to roughly 1.5 +/- 0.3 million reads per library. The diversity and physicochemical repertoire analyses included more than nine donors pooled from two independent experiments. The TRBV-TRBJ cluster analysis covered naive subsets from about 5 donors and memory cells from 3 donors. Summary of the overall study and its limitations: Comparably high repertoire diversity was found in both naive subsets, whereas much lower repertoire diversity was found in memory CD8+ T cells. Because CXCR3 expression was partially decreased after cryopreservation, freshly isolated PBMCs were used for most assays. Naive CXCR3-negative and CXCR3-positive cells from the same donor showed similar TRBV-TRBJ usage, whereas memory cells showed distinct patterns. Because surface CD5, which has been linked to self-reactivity in mice, was comparable between naive subsets, TCR interaction strength was also inferred from TRB CDR3 physicochemical properties. Compared with CXCR3-negative naive cells, CXCR3-positive naive cells had TRB CDR3s with higher hydrophobicity (lower Kidera factor 4), lower energy, and higher strength and volume indices.

These reads were obtained on a NextSeq 550. The Human TCR Profiling Kit (MiLaboratory) was used to make UMI-labeled 5' RACE TRB cDNA libraries. The full amount of extracted RNA was used for cDNA synthesis, and the full amount of resulting cDNA was used for PCR amplification. Libraries were prepared in parallel using an identical number of PCR cycles. In the authors' own workflow: About 53,000 +/- 10,000 unique UMI-labeled TRB cDNA molecules per library were extracted with MIGEC and MiXCR, with at least two reads per UMI required. On average, each library contained 40,000 +/- 10,000 functional in-frame TRB CDR3 nucleotide clonotypes without stop codons. Diversity metrics, including normalized Shannon-Wiener and Chao1, were computed in VDJtools after downsampling to 5000 UMI-labeled TRB molecules per sample. VDJtools was used to calculate clonotype-size-weighted physicochemical properties of the central five CDR3 residues, namely interaction energy, strength, volume and Kidera factor 4. Reprocessed by TCRdb, the reads give a single entry per CDR3 protein sequence, without DNA. The V and J calls here are based on TCRdb, not the publication. The sample table gives approximately 130,000 distinct CDR3 sequences. Together, the top ten hold 0.4% to 0.5% of the sample.

The sequence came from a human donor in good health. Some clones in this sample may be carry-over from other donors' samples. The chain is encoded by TRBV19 joined to TRBJ2-7; the D call of TRBD1 rests on TCRdb alone, since no DNA is present to check it. Material: naive CXCR3+ CD8+ T cells from blood. The meaning of the sample's cell subset or site label: CD45RO-CCR7+CD27+CD95- naive CD8+ T cells expressing CXCR3 (TNR3+). The encoded CDR3 is CASRLRTDSYEQYF.